This T cell receptor beta chain originates from a study of CD8+ T cells in alopecia areata. This clone was seen more than once but under ten times. The gene names given are mouse names. The sequenced fragment ends 4 residues before the CDR3 boundary, so the rest is inferred from the germline J gene. Researchers sorted pooled cutaneous lymph node cells on the basis of CD4, CD8alpha, NKG2D, NKG2ACE and other markers. CDR1 NSHNY and CDR2 SYGAGN come from the germline V gene. V shed 3 bases, J shed 3 bases, and the junction held 4 bases outside the gene matches. The CDR3 length is 15 residues. The sequencing template was cDNA reverse transcribed from extracted RNA. Using immunoSEQ multiplex PCR, the repertoire was profiled, and TCRdb retains in-frame clones only, with some absent. Singletons are absent from the sample, which has about 270,000 clones.

V usage is TRBV13-1 and J usage is TRBJ2-4; 10 bases align to TRBD2. The sequence derives from a C3H/HeJ mouse with alopecia areata. The strain's MHC: H2-k. Sequenced: CD4+ T cells sorted from a lymph node. Here the CDR3 reads CASSVKTGGQNTLYF. The part of the CDR3 DNA that was read is TGTGCCAGCAGTGTGAAGACTGGGGGGCAAAAC.